Shown below are 20 T cell receptor beta chains from a single sample sequenced in a study of blood T cells in healthy people across ages. The use of a sample-barcoded 5' primer and a J-beta primer mix characterized a second PCR of 7 to 11 cycles. TCRdb fed the 5' RACE reads into MiXCR, producing one record per CDR3 protein. Seen here are approximately 700,000 distinct CDR3 sequences, 32% observed once, and the top ten hold over 15%. Material for sequencing was blood. These receptors were obtained from an elderly woman in good health.

Turning to this clonotype: Given a much more abundant clone one base away, this may be a read error. The chain joins TRBV20-1 to TRBJ2-7; D remains unclear. The CDR3 is 12 amino acids. Per germline, CDR1 DFQATT and CDR2 SNEGSKA (reference sequence). The CDR3 protein is CRARIGQSEQYF. The CDR3 bases are TGCAGGGCTAGAATCGGGCAGAGCGAGCAGTACTTC.

To note about this clonotype: With a much larger clone just one base away, this may be a read error. The V call is TRBV6-2 or TRBV6-3, the J call TRBJ2-2; no clear D gene. CDR3 length: 13 amino acids. Looked up from germline, CDR1 is MNHEY and CDR2 is SVGEGT. The CDR3 sequence is CTSSPKPTGELFF. In DNA, the CDR3 is TGTACCAGCAGCCCGAAGCCCACCGGGGAGCTGTTTTTT.

About this clonotype: A much larger clone sits a single nucleotide away, making a read error possible. CDR3: CASSQALNAEAFF. In nucleotides, the CDR3 is TGTGCCAGCAGCCAGGCGTTGAACGCTGAAGCTTTCTTT. This rearrangement joins TRBV14 to TRBJ1-1; D remains unclear. The CDR3 runs to 13 residues. Looked up from germline, CDR1 is SGHDN and CDR2 is FVKESK.

This clonotype occurred many times. The gene calls are TRBV7-3 and TRBJ2-7; D is unclear. CDR3 size: 15 residues. V was shortened by 4 bases and J by 6 bases, with 19 bases between the two germline ends. Germline CDR1 is SGHTA and CDR2 is FQGTGA. DNA of the CDR3: TGTGCCAGCAGCTCGGCACCACCTGGGGTTGGCGAGCAGTACTTC. Translation: CASSSAPPGVGEQYF.

This clonotype was counted at least ten times. V gene TRBV5-6 combines with J gene TRBJ2-5; 15 positions agree with TRBD2. The CDR3 has 18 residues. CDR1 and CDR2 (germline): SGHDT, YYEEEE. The trim removed 5 bases at V and 0 bases at J, leaving 8 bases unmatched. The CDR3 loop reads CASSAPGTSGGYQETQYF. The CDR3 nucleotides read TGTGCCAGCAGTGCGCCTGGGACTAGCGGGGGGTACCAAGAGACCCAGTACTTC.

Many counts were recorded for this clonotype. The CDR3 DNA reads as TGTGCCAGCAGTGACTCGAGGGGTGGTGAGCAGTTCTTC. Translation: CASSDSRGGEQFF. The chain joins TRBV6-4 to TRBJ2-1, with D possibly called TRBD1 or TRBD2 (5 bases each). Per germline, CDR1 MRHNA and CDR2 SNTAGT. This CDR3 has 13 residues. The V gene lost 0 bases and the J gene lost 9 bases, with 9 bases spanning the gap.

This clonotype appeared many times. The V gene is TRBV6-5, the J gene TRBJ2-7, with TRBD1 matching over 7 bases. Unmatched junction bases numbered 9, after V lost 2 bases and J lost 8 bases. The CDR3 has 14 residues. Germline CDR1 is MNHEY and CDR2 is SVGAGI. The CDR3 nucleotides are TGTGCCAGCAGTTACGCCCGGGACAGTACTAAGCAGTACTTC. This sequence encodes CASSYARDSTKQYF.

This sequence joins TRBV15 and TRBJ1-5; tentatively, D is TRBD1 (5 bases). The CDR3 has 14 amino acids. The V gene lost 5 bases and the J gene lost 5 bases, with 13 bases spanning the gap. Germline lookup yields CDR1 LNHNV and CDR2 YYDKDF (reference sequence). CDR3 sequence: CATSSWGGDQPQHF. The CDR3, as DNA: TGTGCCACCAGCTCCTGGGGGGGGGATCAGCCCCAGCATTTT.

This clonotype was detected many times. The CDR3 is CSARTVRETQYF. The CDR3 DNA reads as TGCAGTGCTAGAACGGTGCGTGAGACCCAGTACTTC. The chain combines TRBV20-1 with TRBJ2-5, with D unclear. CDR1 is DFQATT and CDR2 is SNEGSKA in the germline V gene (reference sequence). This CDR3 has 12 residues. Trimming stripped 2 bases from V and 5 bases from J, with 9 bases between.

V and J are TRBV6-1 and TRBJ1-2, with TRBD1 as a possible D gene (5 bases). This CDR3 contains 14 residues. From germline, CDR1 is MNHNS and CDR2 SASEGT. Trimming left V 1 base short and J 5 bases short, with 11 bases between. CDR3 bases: TGTGCCAGCAGTGAAGACAGCTGGGGGTATGGCTACACCTTC. Protein: CASSEDSWGYGYTF.

This clonotype was detected ten times or more. This rearrangement joins TRBV12-3 or TRBV12-4 to TRBJ2-2; D call uncertain. The germline V and J ends were trimmed by 1 base and 1 base, with 4 bases remaining between them. This CDR3 is built from 14 residues. CDR3 coding DNA: TGTGCCAGCAGTTTAGGGGAGAACACCGGGGAGCTGTTTTTT. Amino acid sequence: CASSLGENTGELFF.

This clonotype occurred many times. The CDR3 spells CSAMHSGGARRYNEQFF. The DNA of the CDR3 is TGCAGTGCTATGCACTCAGGGGGCGCGAGACGATACAATGAGCAGTTCTTC. The chain is built from TRBV20-1 and TRBJ2-1; TRBD1 matches at 8 bases. Per the germline V gene, CDR1 is DFQATT and CDR2 is SNEGSKA (reference sequence). CDR3 length: 17 amino acids. The junction had 15 bases not matched to a gene; V was cut back by 4 bases and J by 4 bases.

Comment on this clonotype: A read error may be the cause here, since a much bigger clone is one base away. The chain couples TRBV6-6 to TRBJ2-3, with 12 positions matching TRBD2. Germline V lookup: CDR1 MNHNY, CDR2 SVGAGI (reference sequence). CDR3 length equals 16 residues. The trim removed 6 bases at V and 7 bases at J, leaving 11 bases unmatched. As DNA, the CDR3 is TGTGCCAGCAGCCCAGCTAGCGGGGGGGCCAGACATACGCAGTATTTT. Amino acid sequence: CASSPASGGARHTQYF.

The chain employs TRBV12-3 or TRBV12-4 and TRBJ2-3; TRBD1 matches 10 bases. The CDR3 runs 15 residues. Trimming removed 6 bases from V and 3 bases from J; junction bases left unmatched: 6. The CDR3 spells CASSHGTGETDTQYF. The CDR3 nucleotides read TGTGCCAGCAGCCACGGGACAGGGGAGACAGATACGCAGTATTTT.

This clonotype was observed at least ten times. The chain uses TRBV5-4 and TRBJ2-7; 8 positions agree with TRBD2. V lost 4 bases to trimming and J lost 0 bases; unmatched junction nucleotides: 6. Looked up from germline, CDR1 is SGHNT and CDR2 is YYREEE (reference sequence). The CDR3 covers 15 residues. For the CDR3, the DNA is TGTGCCAGCAGCCAAAGCGGGGGTTACTCCTACGAGCAGTACTTC. Amino acid sequence: CASSQSGGYSYEQYF. Variable domain in full (rest from reference TRBV5-4 and TRBJ2-7): ETGVTQSPTHLIKTRGQQVTLRCSSQSGHNTVSWYQQALGQGPQFIFQYYREEENGRGNFPPRFSGLQFPNYSSELNVNALELDDSALYLCASSQSGGYSYEQYFGPGTRLTVT.

This clonotype was found a few times. The genes are TRBV6-1 and TRBJ1-2; 7 positions match TRBD1. Germline CDR1 and CDR2: MNHNS and SASEGT. The V segment lost 7 bases and the J segment 2 bases; nucleotides outside the gene matches: 16. This CDR3 is 17 amino acids long. CDR3 sequence reads: CASKRGGTTGTNYGYTF. CDR3 nucleotide sequence: TGTGCCAGCAAACGAGGGGGAACGACAGGGACCAACTATGGCTACACCTTC.

Ten or more counts support this clonotype. This chain uses TRBV7-2 with TRBJ2-1, with D uncertain. Germline V CDR1 and CDR2: SGHTA, FQGNSA. This CDR3 is built from 15 residues. Trimming pared 3 bases from V and 0 bases from J, leaving 9 bases between. The chain's CDR3 is CASSFLIDSYNEQFF. CDR3 DNA sequence: TGTGCCAGCAGCTTTCTGATTGACTCCTACAATGAGCAGTTCTTC.

This clonotype was observed many times. This chain joins TRBV6-2 or TRBV6-3 and TRBJ2-1, with 11 bases aligning to TRBD2. J was trimmed by 3 bases and V by 8 bases; bases with no gene match: 9. Germline CDR1 is MNHEY and CDR2 is SVGEGT. The CDR3 sequence is 16 residues long. CDR3 protein: CASLKATSGDYNEQFF. The CDR3 DNA reads TGTGCCAGCCTGAAGGCGACTAGCGGGGACTACAATGAGCAGTTCTTC.

This clonotype was counted a few times. This chain links TRBV7-2 with TRBJ2-7, with D possibly TRBD2 on 5 matching bases. This CDR3 region has 14 residues. The V and J ends lost 4 bases and 3 bases respectively, with 13 bases between them. The germline gives CDR1 SGHTA, CDR2 FQGNSA. CDR3 region: CASSSLRRGYEQYF. CDR3 coding DNA: TGTGCCAGCAGCTCACTCCGACGGGGCTACGAGCAGTACTTC. Full variable domain (remainder filled in from reference TRBV7-2 and TRBJ2-7): GAGVSQSPSNKVTEKGKDVELRCDPISGHTALYWYRQSLGQGLEFLIYFQGNSAPDKSGLPSDRFSAERTGGSVSTLTIQRTQQEDSAVYLCASSSLRRGYEQYFGPGTRLTVT.

For this clonotype: A much larger clone lies a single base off, so this may be a read error. This chain connects TRBV6-6 to TRBJ2-7; the D is unclear. Germline V gene sequence: CDR1 MNHNY, CDR2 SVGAGI (reference sequence). The length of the CDR3 is 14 residues. This CDR3 is CASSPPGFSLERYF. CDR3 bases: TGTGCCAGCAGCCCCCCCGGTTTTAGTTTAGAGCGGTACTTC.